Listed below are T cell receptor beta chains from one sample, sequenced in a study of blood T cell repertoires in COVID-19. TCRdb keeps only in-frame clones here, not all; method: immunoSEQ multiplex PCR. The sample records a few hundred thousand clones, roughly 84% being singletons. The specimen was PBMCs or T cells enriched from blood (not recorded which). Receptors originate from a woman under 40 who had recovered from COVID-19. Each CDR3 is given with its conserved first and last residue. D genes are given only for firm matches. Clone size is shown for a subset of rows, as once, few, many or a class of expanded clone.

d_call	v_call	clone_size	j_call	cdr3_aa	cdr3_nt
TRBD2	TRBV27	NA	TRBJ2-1	CASSFSSGGGTGYNEQFF	TGTGCCAGCAGTTTTTCTTCGGGGGGGGGAACTGGTTACAATGAGCAGTTCTTC
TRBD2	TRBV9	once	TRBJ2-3	CASSATSDLADTQYF	TGTGCCAGCAGCGCGACTAGCGATTTGGCAGATACGCAGTATTTT
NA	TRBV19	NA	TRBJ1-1	CASYTANTEAFF	TGTGCCTCATACACCGCGAACACTGAAGCTTTCTTT
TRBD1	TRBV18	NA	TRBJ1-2	CASSPDRGQRGYTF	TGTGCCAGCTCACCGGACAGGGGGCAACGTGGCTACACCTTC
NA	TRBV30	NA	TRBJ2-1	CAWSVQSNEQFF	TGTGCCTGGAGTGTACAGTCCAATGAGCAGTTCTTC
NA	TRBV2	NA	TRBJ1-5	CASRPNREWGNQPQHF	TGTGCCAGCAGACCAAACAGGGAATGGGGCAATCAGCCCCAGCATTTT
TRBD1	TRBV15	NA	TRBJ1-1	CATSRGGGRGPLTEAFF	TGTGCCACCAGCAGAGGCGGGGGCAGGGGGCCTCTCACTGAAGCTTTCTTT
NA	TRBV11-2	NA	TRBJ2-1	CASSPGLRSGPYNEQFF	TGTGCCAGCAGCCCAGGGCTTAGGTCGGGCCCCTACAATGAGCAGTTCTTC
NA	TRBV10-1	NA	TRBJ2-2	CASSPRSEGTGELFF	TGCGCCAGCAGTCCTAGGAGCGAGGGCACCGGGGAGCTGTTTTTT
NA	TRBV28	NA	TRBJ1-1	CASSFRTVMNTEAFF	TGTGCCAGCAGTTTCCGGACAGTCATGAACACTGAAGCTTTCTTT
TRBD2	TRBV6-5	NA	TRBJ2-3	CASTRLAGITDTQYF	TGTGCCAGCACAAGACTAGCGGGAATCACAGATACGCAGTATTTT
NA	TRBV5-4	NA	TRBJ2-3	CASSLGSTQYF	TGTGCCAGCAGCTTAGGGAGTACGCAGTATTTT
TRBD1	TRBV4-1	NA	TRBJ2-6	CASSPGTGTSSGANVLTF	TGCGCCAGCAGCCCCGGGACAGGAACTAGCTCTGGGGCCAACGTCCTGACTTTC
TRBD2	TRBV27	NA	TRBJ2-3	CASSSYSGGGTDTQYF	TGTGCCAGCAGTTCCTATAGCGGGGGGGGCACAGATACGCAGTATTTT
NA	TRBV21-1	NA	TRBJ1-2	CAKTQPGQSLHGYTF	TGTGCCAAGACCCAACCGGGACAGAGTCTTCATGGCTACACCTTC
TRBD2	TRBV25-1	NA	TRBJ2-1	CASSDRLAGFNEQFF	TGTGCCAGCAGTGACAGACTAGCGGGGTTCAATGAGCAGTTCTTC
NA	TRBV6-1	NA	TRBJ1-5	CASSEWPGGGQPQHF	TGTGCCAGCAGTGAATGGCCAGGCGGGGGGCAGCCCCAGCATTTT
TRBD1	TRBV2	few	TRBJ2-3	CASSGQVEDTQYF	TGTGCCAGCAGCGGACAGGTGGAAGATACGCAGTATTTT
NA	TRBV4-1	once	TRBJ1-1	CASREGLQNTEAFF	TGCGCCAGCAGGGAGGGACTGCAGAACACTGAAGCTTTCTTT
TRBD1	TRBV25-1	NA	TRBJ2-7	CASSDTGTGKGEQYF	TGTGCCAGCAGTGATACCGGGACAGGGAAGGGCGAGCAGTACTTC
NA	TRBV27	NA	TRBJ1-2	CASSLSSTGTGYTF	TGTGCCAGCAGTTTATCTTCCACAGGGACCGGCTACACCTTC
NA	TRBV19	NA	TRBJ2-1	CASNTVPVSYNEQFF	TGTGCCAGTAATACCGTCCCGGTTTCCTACAATGAGCAGTTCTTC
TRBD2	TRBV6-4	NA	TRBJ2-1	CASSSRLADWNEQFF	TGTGCCAGCAGCTCACGACTAGCCGATTGGAATGAGCAGTTCTTC
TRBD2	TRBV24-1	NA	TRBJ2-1	CATSDLAGNEQFF	TGTGCCACCAGTGATTTAGCGGGGAATGAGCAGTTCTTC
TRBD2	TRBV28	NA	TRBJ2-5	CASSLYGRREETQYF	TGTGCCAGCAGTTTATACGGGAGGCGAGAAGAGACCCAGTACTTC
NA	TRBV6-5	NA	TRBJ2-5	CASRSWLAGQETQYF	TGTGCCAGCAGGTCGTGGTTGGCAGGGCAGGAGACCCAGTACTTC
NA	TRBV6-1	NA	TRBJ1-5	CASSDRQNQPQHF	TGTGCCAGCAGTGATAGACAGAATCAGCCCCAGCATTTT
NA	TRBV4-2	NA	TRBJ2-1	CASSQDVGRRGAGNEQFF	TGTGCCAGCAGCCAAGATGTGGGACGGCGCGGGGCGGGTAATGAGCAGTTCTTC
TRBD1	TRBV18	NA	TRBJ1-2	CASSPTTGIGYTF	TGTGCCAGCTCACCAACGACAGGGATCGGCTACACCTTC
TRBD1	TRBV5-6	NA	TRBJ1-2	CASTSQGDDYGYTF	TGTGCCAGCACTTCGCAGGGGGATGACTATGGCTACACCTTC
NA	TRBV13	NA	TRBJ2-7	CASSLYSLVHYEQYF	TGTGCCAGCAGCTTATACTCCCTCGTTCACTACGAGCAGTACTTC
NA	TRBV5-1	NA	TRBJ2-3	CASSDTSYTQYF	TGCGCCAGCAGCGATACTAGTTACACGCAGTATTTT
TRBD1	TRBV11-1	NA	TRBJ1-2	CASSGRDRENYGYTF	TGTGCCAGCAGCGGCCGCGACAGGGAAAACTATGGCTACACCTTC
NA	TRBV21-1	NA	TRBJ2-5	CASKRGRYRETQYF	TGTGCCAGTAAGAGGGGGCGATACCGGGAGACCCAGTACTTC
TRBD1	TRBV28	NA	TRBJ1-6	CASSPGQGAGNNSPLHF	TGTGCCAGCAGCCCTGGACAGGGGGCGGGTAATAATTCACCCCTCCACTTT
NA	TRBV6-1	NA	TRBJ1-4	CASSDGQLLNEKLFF	TGTGCCAGCAGTGACGGACAGCTACTTAATGAAAAACTGTTTTTT
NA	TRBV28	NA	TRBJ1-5	CASRSTVRNDQPQHF	TGTGCCAGCAGATCGACAGTCCGAAACGATCAGCCCCAGCATTTT
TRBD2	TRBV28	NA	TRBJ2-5	CASSFEAGPTRETQYF	TGTGCCAGCAGTTTCGAAGCGGGACCCACTAGGGAGACCCAGTACTTC
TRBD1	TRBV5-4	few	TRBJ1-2	CASSLPGQAGRRGYTF	TGTGCCAGCAGCTTGCCGGGACAGGCTGGCAGGCGTGGCTACACCTTC
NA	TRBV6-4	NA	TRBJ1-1	CASGYRENTEAFF	TGTGCCAGCGGTTACAGGGAAAACACTGAAGCTTTCTTT
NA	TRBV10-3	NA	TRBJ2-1	CAISGVGRGAGNADEQFF	TGTGCCATCAGTGGAGTGGGTCGTGGGGCAGGGAATGCGGATGAGCAGTTCTTC
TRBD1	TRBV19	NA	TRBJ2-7	CASSPERDSSSYEQYF	TGTGCCAGTAGTCCAGAGAGGGACAGTTCCTCCTACGAGCAGTACTTC
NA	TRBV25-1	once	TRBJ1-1	CASSDPGQGLITEAFF	TGTGCCAGCAGTGACCCCGGCCAGGGCTTGATCACTGAAGCTTTCTTT
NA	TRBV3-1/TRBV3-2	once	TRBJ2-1	CASSLAGRGYNEQFF	TGTGCCAGCAGCCTGGCGGGGCGGGGCTACAATGAGCAGTTCTTC
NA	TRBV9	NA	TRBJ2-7	CASSADTYPYEQYF	TGTGCCAGCAGCGCAGACACGTATCCCTACGAGCAGTACTTC
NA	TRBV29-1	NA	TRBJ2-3	CSVARRTDTQYF	TGCAGCGTTGCCAGGAGGACAGATACGCAGTATTTT
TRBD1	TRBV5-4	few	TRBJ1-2	CASSLETGGRGYTF	TGTGCCAGCAGCTTGGAGACAGGGGGTCGTGGCTACACCTTC
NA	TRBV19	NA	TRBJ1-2	CASSIDMDRTYNYGYTF	TGTGCCAGTAGTATCGATATGGACAGAACATATAACTATGGCTACACCTTC
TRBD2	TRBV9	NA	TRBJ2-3	CASSEAGGRTDTQYF	TGTGCCAGCAGCGAAGCGGGAGGGAGGACAGATACGCAGTATTTT
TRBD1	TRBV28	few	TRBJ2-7	CATWDSRSYEQYF	TGTGCCACTTGGGACAGCCGCTCCTACGAGCAGTACTTC
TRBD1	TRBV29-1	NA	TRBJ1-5	CSAGTADSNQPQHF	TGCAGCGCCGGGACAGCTGATAGCAATCAGCCCCAGCATTTT
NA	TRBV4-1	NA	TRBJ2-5	CASSPRAGSQETQYF	TGCGCCAGCAGCCCCCGAGCAGGGTCCCAAGAGACCCAGTACTTC
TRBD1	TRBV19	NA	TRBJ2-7	CASSPLTGAHEQYF	TGTGCCAGTAGTCCCCTGACAGGGGCTCATGAGCAGTACTTC
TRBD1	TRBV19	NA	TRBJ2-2	CASSIRAGGTGELFF	TGTGCCAGTAGTATCAGGGCAGGGGGTACCGGGGAGCTGTTTTTT
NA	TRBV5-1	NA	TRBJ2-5	CASSLVGVYQETQYF	TGCGCCAGCAGCTTGGTAGGGGTTTACCAAGAGACCCAGTACTTC
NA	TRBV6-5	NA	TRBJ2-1	CASRTNLNEQFF	TGTGCCAGCAGGACTAACCTCAATGAGCAGTTCTTC
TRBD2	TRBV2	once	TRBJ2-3	CASTSGGAQADTQYF	TGTGCCAGCACTAGCGGGGGGGCCCAGGCAGATACGCAGTATTTT
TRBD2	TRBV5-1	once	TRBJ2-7	CASSPMGGEPTEQYF	TGCGCCAGCAGCCCAATGGGGGGGGAGCCGACCGAGCAGTACTTC
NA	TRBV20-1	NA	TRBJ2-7	CSASAGVNEQYF	TGCAGTGCTAGTGCGGGTGTGAACGAGCAGTACTTC